This T cell receptor beta chain came from a study of shared clonotypes between healthy human individuals. Here immunoSEQ multiplex PCR was the method, and the copy in TCRdb shows in-frame clones only, minus some. The sample has some 2.1 million clones; roughly 94% are singletons. The CDR3 totals 14 residues. Germline assignment: CDR1 SEHNR and CDR2 FQNEAQ (reference sequence). V was clipped by 0 bases and J by 3 bases, with 9 bases between them. The clonotype originates from a man between 18 and 29 years old in good health. The material sequenced was naive CD4+ T cells sorted from blood. Subset defined: CD45RA+ positively selected. The chain combines TRBV7-9 with TRBJ2-7; D uncertain. CDR3 region: CASSLAGPDYEQYF. The CDR3 DNA is TGTGCCAGCAGCTTAGCGGGCCCTGACTACGAGCAGTACTTC. The complete variable domain, with remaining parts taken from reference TRBV7-9 and TRBJ2-7, reads DTGVSQNPRHKITKRGQNVTFRCDPISEHNRLYWYRQTLGQGPEFLTYFQNEAQLEKSRLLSDRFSAERPKGSFSTLEIQRTEQGDSAMYLCASSLAGPDYEQYFGPGTRLTVT.